This paragraph reports one T cell receptor (beta chain). These data belong to a study of blood T cell repertoires in COVID-19. In the study overall: The origin of the acute and convalescent COVID-19 samples was the United States, Italy and Spain.

Produced via immunoSEQ multiplex PCR; TCRdb's table is partial and in-frame only. The sample contains about 240,000 clones, roughly 80% of which appear only once. Trimming took 0 bases from V and 6 from J; bases not matched to a gene: 11. This CDR3 is built from 18 residues. This chain uses TRBV23-1 with TRBJ1-4; 9 bases map to TRBD1. TRBV23-1 is filed as an ORF, its function uncertain. The sample taken for sequencing was peripheral blood. This sequence originates from a woman aged 18-35 years with acute or convalescent COVID-19. The CDR3 coding sequence is TGCGCCAGCAGTCAATCCCGGGACAGGGAGTTCTTCGATGAAAAACTGTTTTTT. Its protein product is CASSQSRDREFFDEKLFF.